The rows below give T cell receptor beta chains drawn from one sample of a study of cytomegalovirus exposure and HLA in healthy donors. Profiling relied on immunoSEQ multiplex PCR, and the TCRdb table lists in-frame clones only, not all of them. This sample has around 140,000 clones, with approximately 84% found just once. The sequenced sample was PBMCs. These receptors came from a woman aged 55 to 70 in good health and CMV-seropositive. Each CDR3 is given with its conserved first and last residue. Clone size is shown for a subset of rows, as once, few, many or a class of expanded clone.

CDR3aa: CASSSPGQEAFF
abundance: few
v_gene: TRBV7-9

CDR3aa: CASSENDRKSYNEQFF
abundance: .
v_gene: TRBV9

CDR3aa: CAGTLRGGEGNTIYF
abundance: .
v_gene: TRBV30

CDR3aa: CASSTLGADEQYF
abundance: .
v_gene: TRBV5-1

CDR3aa: CASSGSGTGKKLFF
abundance: .
v_gene: TRBV6-1

CDR3aa: CASSFVEGNEQYF
abundance: once
v_gene: TRBV5-4

CDR3aa: CASTLREQGNTGELFF
abundance: .
v_gene: TRBV5-5

CDR3aa: CASSLILAGTDTQYF
abundance: .
v_gene: TRBV27

CDR3aa: CASSAETGTGGYEQYF
abundance: .
v_gene: TRBV9

CDR3aa: CATRRGDQPQHF
abundance: .
v_gene: TRBV28

CDR3aa: CAIRLRAGPNYGYTF
abundance: .
v_gene: TRBV10-3

CDR3aa: CASSPPWSVDEQYF
abundance: .
v_gene: TRBV7-8

CDR3aa: CASRDRTNEKLFF
abundance: .
v_gene: TRBV6-1

CDR3aa: CASSEARKNTEAFF
abundance: few
v_gene: TRBV2

CDR3aa: CASSLSLGGNTIYF
abundance: .
v_gene: TRBV7-6

CDR3aa: CASSIHTGGASNQPQHF
abundance: once
v_gene: TRBV28

CDR3aa: CASSLGGETGELFF
abundance: .
v_gene: TRBV5-4